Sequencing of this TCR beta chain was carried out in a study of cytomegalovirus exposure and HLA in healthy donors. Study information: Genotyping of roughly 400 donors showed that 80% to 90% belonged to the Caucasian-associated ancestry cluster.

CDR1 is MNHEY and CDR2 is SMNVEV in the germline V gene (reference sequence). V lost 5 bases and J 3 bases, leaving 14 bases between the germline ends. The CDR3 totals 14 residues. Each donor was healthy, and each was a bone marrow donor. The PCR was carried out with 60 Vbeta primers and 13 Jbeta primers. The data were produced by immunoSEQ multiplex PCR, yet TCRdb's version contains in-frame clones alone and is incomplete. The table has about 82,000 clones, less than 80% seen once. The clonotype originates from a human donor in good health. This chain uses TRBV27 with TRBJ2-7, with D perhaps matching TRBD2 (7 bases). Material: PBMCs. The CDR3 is CASSIVGGLYEQYF. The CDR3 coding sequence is TGTGCCAGCAGTATAGTCGGGGGGCTCTACGAGCAGTACTTC.